The 19 T cell receptor beta chains below all came from one sample that was sequenced in a study of vaccination and CD4 T cells after COVID-19. Sequence data for DNA of cultured CD4+ T cells were generated by the Oncomine TCR Beta short-read assay. TCRdb reprocessed the PCR reads with MiXCR, giving one entry per CDR3 protein. Here the sample spans 11,000 to 15,000 distinct CDR3 sequences, less than 70% being singletons. The treatment denotes: roughly ten-day PBMC culture with coronavirus spike peptide pools or control peptides (ViraFEST assay). Their antigen targets remain unknown. Source: CD4+ T cells from blood, cultured in vitro, taken before SARS-CoV-2 vaccination. The receptors were sampled from a human donor who had recovered from COVID-19.

This clonotype was seen a few times. V gene TRBV20-1 combines with J gene TRBJ2-7; D unclear. Germline CDR1 is DFQATT and CDR2 is SNEGSKA (reference sequence). Trimming pared 6 bases from V and 5 bases from J, leaving 20 bases between. This CDR3 is 14 amino acids long. Here the CDR3 DNA reads TGCAGTGCGCTACAAGATGCTAAAGAAAACGAGCAGTACTTC. Encoded protein: CSALQDAKENEQYF.

This clonotype has a handful of counts. The rearrangement uses TRBV24-1 and TRBJ2-5; D is perhaps TRBD1 (8 bases). The CDR3 runs to 16 residues. V was shortened by 6 bases and J by 2 bases, with 18 bases between the two germline ends. The germline V gene encodes CDR1 KGHDR and CDR2 SFDVKD. CDR3 sequence: CATSLGGDRLQETQYF. The CDR3 region has the DNA TGTGCCACCAGTTTGGGAGGGGACAGGCTTCAAGAGACCCAGTACTTC.

V usage is TRBV28 and J usage is TRBJ1-2, with D possibly matching TRBD1 (6 bases). From germline, CDR1 is MDHEN and CDR2 SYDVKM. Trimming shortened V by 5 bases and J by 8 bases, and 24 bases separated the two germline ends. This CDR3 has 16 amino acids. The CDR3 DNA sequence: TGTGCCAGCAGTATTACTACGGGGGCGCATCTTCCCGGCTACACCTTC. Translating it yields CASSITTGAHLPGYTF.

J is TRBJ1-2 and V is TRBV28, with D maybe TRBD1 (6 bases). This CDR3 region has 10 residues. Germline lookup yields CDR1 MDHEN and CDR2 SYDVKM. V lost 4 bases and J 13 bases, leaving 10 bases between the germline ends. The CDR3 reads CASSSHRVTF. The CDR3 DNA follows: TGTGCCAGCAGTTCGCACAGGGTCACCTTC.

This clonotype was seen a single time. The genes are TRBV20-1 and TRBJ2-7, with 8 nucleotides matching TRBD2. V lost 5 bases to trimming and J lost 7 bases; unmatched junction nucleotides: 16. The germline gives CDR1 DFQATT, CDR2 SNEGSKA (reference sequence). This CDR3 has 15 amino acids. CDR3: CSALVPSGSSREQYF. CDR3 sequence (DNA): TGCAGTGCTCTTGTACCGAGCGGGAGTTCCCGGGAGCAGTACTTC.

The gene calls are TRBV20-1 and TRBJ2-1, with 8 bases that match TRBD2. Per germline, CDR1 DFQATT and CDR2 SNEGSKA (reference sequence). With V trimmed by 4 bases and J by 1 base, 9 bases remained unmatched. The CDR3 length is 16 residues. CDR3 protein: CSAKIRLARSYNEQFF. DNA for the CDR3: TGCAGTGCTAAAATCAGACTAGCGCGTTCCTACAATGAGCAGTTCTTC.

J is TRBJ2-5 and V is TRBV7-3; maybe TRBD2 (6 bases). Germline values: CDR1 SGHTA, CDR2 FQGTGA. The CDR3 covers 15 residues. The germline V and J ends were trimmed by 2 bases and 5 bases, with 15 bases remaining between them. CDR3 region: CASSLSGDSGETQYF. The CDR3, as DNA: TGTGCCAGCAGCTTATCGGGGGATTCCGGGGAGACCCAGTACTTC.

V gene TRBV20-1 combines with J gene TRBJ2-1; weak D call: TRBD2 (6 bases). Germline CDR1 is DFQATT and CDR2 is SNEGSKA (reference sequence). The ends were cut back, 3 bases at V and 10 bases at J, with 13 bases in the middle. The CDR3 is 12 amino acids. The CDR3 DNA reads as TGCAGTGCTAGGGTCCCAGCGGGCGAGCAGTTCTTC. Amino acids: CSARVPAGEQFF.

The V and J genes are TRBV7-9 and TRBJ2-3; 9 bases match TRBD1. This CDR3 has 15 residues. The V segment lost 4 bases and the J segment 11 bases; nucleotides outside the gene matches: 13. Germline lookup yields CDR1 SEHNR and CDR2 FQNEAQ (reference sequence). The CDR3 region has the DNA TGTGCCAGCAGCTCGGACAGGGGCCCTGTCGGCCAGCAGTATTTT. It translates to CASSSDRGPVGQQYF.

CDR3 nucleotides: TGCAGTGCTAGAGATTTGTCCTTCCGGGCGCGGACAGATAATGAAAAACTGTTTTTT. The encoded protein is CSARDLSFRARTDNEKLFF. V is TRBV20-1 and J is TRBJ1-4, with D maybe TRBD1 (6 bases). The CDR3 covers 19 residues. V lost 0 bases and J lost 4, with 24 bases in between. Germline V CDR1 and CDR2: DFQATT, SNEGSKA (reference sequence).

The chain combines TRBV2 with TRBJ1-2; 7 bases fit TRBD1. V was pared by 4 bases and J by 4 bases, with 3 bases of the junction left unmatched. This CDR3 has 13 amino acids. The germline V gene has CDR1 SNHLY and CDR2 FYNNEI. The chain's CDR3 is CASSVTGTYGYTF. CDR3 sequence (DNA): TGTGCCAGCAGTGTGACAGGGACCTATGGCTACACCTTC.

The sample holds a few counts of this clonotype. The chain employs TRBV6-1 and TRBJ2-5; TRBD1 matches 8 bases. With 6 bases clipped from V and 4 bases from J, the junction kept 13 bases outside the gene matches. CDR3 size: 16 residues. CDR1 and CDR2 from the germline V gene are MNHNS and SASEGT. The DNA for the CDR3 is TGTGCCAGCAGAGGGACAGGCGCGAGGGGCGGAGAGACCCAGTACTTC. This translates into CASRGTGARGGETQYF.

This clonotype has just a few counts. The V and J genes are TRBV7-3 and TRBJ2-5, with 8 bases fitting TRBD1. In germline, CDR1 is SGHTA, CDR2 FQGTGA. The CDR3 consists of 13 residues. J lost 5 bases, V lost 6 bases, and 5 bases had no gene match. CDR3 protein: CASSQGAWETQYF. CDR3 DNA sequence: TGTGCCAGCAGTCAGGGGGCATGGGAGACCCAGTACTTC. The variable domain in full, completed from reference TRBV7-3 and TRBJ2-5, reads GAGVSQTPSNKVTEKGKYVELRCDPISGHTALYWYRQSLGQGPEFLIYFQGTGAADDSGLPNDRFFAVRPEGSVSTLKIQRTERGDSAVYLCASSQGAWETQYFGPGTRLLVL.

This clonotype was recorded only once. This chain uses TRBV28 with TRBJ1-4; the D gene is possibly TRBD1 (5 bases). Germline V gives CDR1 MDHEN, CDR2 SYDVKM. V gave up 5 bases and J gave up 7 bases, with 14 bases separating them. The CDR3 is 14 residues long. CDR3 sequence (DNA): TGTGCCAGCAGTAGCAGGGTTCTCGGTGAAAAACTGTTTTTT. Amino acids: CASSSRVLGEKLFF.

V usage is TRBV5-1 and J usage is TRBJ1-2; tentative D call: TRBD1 (6 bases). V gave up 0 bases and J gave up 4 bases, with 16 bases separating them. Germline assignment: CDR1 SGHRS and CDR2 YFSETQ. The CDR3 runs to 16 residues. The DNA for the CDR3 is TGCGCCAGCAGCTTGGCCGGGACATCCTCATTCTATGGCTACACCTTC. It specifies CASSLAGTSSFYGYTF.

The gene calls are TRBV20-1 and TRBJ1-5, with TRBD1 matching 11 bases. Trimming removed 7 bases from V and 5 bases from J; junction bases left unmatched: 4. Germline assignment: CDR1 DFQATT and CDR2 SNEGSKA (reference sequence). The CDR3 sequence is 13 residues long. The DNA of the CDR3 is TGCAGTGTTCCGGGACAGGGGGATCAGCCCCAGCATTTT. Translation: CSVPGQGDQPQHF.

The chain is built from TRBV6-5 and TRBJ2-3; 7 positions agree with TRBD1. Per germline, CDR1 MNHEY and CDR2 SVGAGI. J gave up 5 bases and V 2 bases, and 13 bases lay outside the gene matches. The CDR3 is made up of 17 amino acids. CDR3 residues: CASSYKTGSVARDTQYF. The CDR3 nucleotides are TGTGCCAGCAGTTACAAGACAGGGTCGGTTGCCAGAGATACGCAGTATTTT.

The chain carries TRBV18 and TRBJ1-2; D is perhaps TRBD1 (6 bases). The CDR3 is 13 residues long. V gave up 5 bases and J gave up 4 bases, with 11 bases separating them. Germline V gene lookup returns CDR1 KGHSH and CDR2 LQKENI. In nucleotides, the CDR3 is TGTGCCAGCTCATCGGACAGATCCTATGGCTACACCTTC. It codes for CASSSDRSYGYTF.

V and J are TRBV7-8 and TRBJ1-2; a weak D match, TRBD1 (6 bases). The CDR3 sequence is 13 residues long. Trimming pared 5 bases from V and 7 bases from J, leaving 14 bases between. The germline gives CDR1 SGHVS, CDR2 FQNEAQ. DNA for the CDR3: TGTGCCAGCAGCAACCGGGACACGAGTGGCTACACCTTC. Protein sequence: CASSNRDTSGYTF.